A selection of T cell receptor beta chains follows, all from one sample in a study of blood T cell repertoires in COVID-19. The method was immunoSEQ multiplex PCR; TCRdb's version includes in-frame clones alone and lacks a portion of them. The data contain some 250,000 clones, 91% of them singletons. The sequenced sample was PBMCs or T cells enriched from blood (not recorded which). All receptors come from a human donor in a cohort exposed to, infected with or recovered from COVID-19 (not recorded which). The donor label of this sample is uncertain. Both conserved end residues are part of each CDR3. Each record gives: V gene, J gene, CDR3 protein.

V gene: TRBV7-2; J gene: TRBJ2-7; CDR3 protein: CASSLRGSEQYF
V gene: TRBV27; J gene: TRBJ2-1; CDR3 protein: CASSLDVGGNEQFF
V gene: TRBV15; J gene: TRBJ1-5; CDR3 protein: CATSRVRGSNQPQHF
V gene: TRBV2; J gene: TRBJ2-5; CDR3 protein: CASMGQMYQETQYF
V gene: TRBV3-1/TRBV3-2; J gene: TRBJ2-2; CDR3 protein: CASSHQLRGQGHGELFF
V gene: TRBV30; J gene: TRBJ1-2; CDR3 protein: CAWSPQGGDGYTF
V gene: TRBV3-1/TRBV3-2; J gene: TRBJ1-2; CDR3 protein: CASSQDTGGGYTF
V gene: TRBV10-2; J gene: TRBJ2-5; CDR3 protein: CASSEASGGAKETQYF
V gene: TRBV7-2; J gene: TRBJ2-5; CDR3 protein: CASSLTSGGALETQYF
V gene: TRBV7-2; J gene: TRBJ2-5; CDR3 protein: CASSSVAGAGETQYF
V gene: TRBV9; J gene: TRBJ2-1; CDR3 protein: CASSPQDRGLNEQFF
V gene: TRBV6-1; J gene: TRBJ1-2; CDR3 protein: CASKATGENYGYTF
V gene: TRBV19; J gene: TRBJ1-6; CDR3 protein: CASKDQGYDDNSPLHF
V gene: TRBV2; J gene: TRBJ1-5; CDR3 protein: CASSEAGSYQPQHF
V gene: TRBV30; J gene: TRBJ2-7; CDR3 protein: CAWSAAGTSYEQYF
V gene: TRBV18; J gene: TRBJ2-7; CDR3 protein: CASSPRSPGIDEQYF
V gene: TRBV4-2; J gene: TRBJ2-5; CDR3 protein: CASSQEGLAGWAGETQYF
V gene: TRBV12-5; J gene: TRBJ1-4; CDR3 protein: CASGDRTGGGEKLFF
V gene: TRBV7-3; J gene: TRBJ1-1; CDR3 protein: CASSFGGNTEAFF
V gene: TRBV4-1; J gene: TRBJ1-5; CDR3 protein: CASSQEGGGNQPQHF
V gene: TRBV5-1; J gene: TRBJ2-1; CDR3 protein: CASSLELGQGYNEQFF
V gene: TRBV27; J gene: TRBJ2-1; CDR3 protein: CASRISGGSSYNEQFF
V gene: TRBV3-1/TRBV3-2; J gene: TRBJ2-5; CDR3 protein: CASSQPKDRGWGETQYF
V gene: TRBV19; J gene: TRBJ1-1; CDR3 protein: CASSTRQVNTEAFF
V gene: TRBV19; J gene: TRBJ2-7; CDR3 protein: CASSVSGGGTYEQYF
V gene: TRBV25-1; J gene: TRBJ2-1; CDR3 protein: CASSEQRGGNNEQFF
V gene: TRBV24-1; J gene: TRBJ1-5; CDR3 protein: CATSDLYRGNQPQHF
V gene: TRBV7-3; J gene: TRBJ2-5; CDR3 protein: CASSPQGGGETQYF
V gene: TRBV6-4; J gene: TRBJ1-2; CDR3 protein: CASSDPSKAPLNYGYTF
V gene: TRBV7-9; J gene: TRBJ1-3; CDR3 protein: CASLGAPQGVSGNTIYF
V gene: TRBV7-6; J gene: TRBJ2-1; CDR3 protein: CASSLNQGAFYNEQFF
V gene: TRBV30; J gene: TRBJ2-7; CDR3 protein: CAWSVGGGSKEEQYF
V gene: TRBV12-3/TRBV12-4; J gene: TRBJ2-7; CDR3 protein: CASSLGTGDEQYF
V gene: TRBV5-4; J gene: TRBJ2-1; CDR3 protein: CASRAPGINYNEQFF
V gene: TRBV2; J gene: TRBJ2-5; CDR3 protein: CASRASGQETQYF
V gene: TRBV7-9; J gene: TRBJ2-7; CDR3 protein: CASRSGVEQYF
V gene: TRBV5-6; J gene: TRBJ1-2; CDR3 protein: CASSLGLPGYTF
V gene: TRBV6-5; J gene: TRBJ2-7; CDR3 protein: CASSYGTSGGYEQYF
V gene: TRBV15; J gene: TRBJ1-5; CDR3 protein: CATSKPGQHQPQHF
V gene: TRBV27; J gene: TRBJ2-7; CDR3 protein: CASSLSGAESYEQYF
V gene: TRBV11-3; J gene: TRBJ2-3; CDR3 protein: CASSSNGDGEWSTDTQYF
V gene: TRBV7-9; J gene: TRBJ2-7; CDR3 protein: CASSLDGRGSEQYF
V gene: TRBV20-1; J gene: TRBJ1-2; CDR3 protein: CSAGRGGGYTF
V gene: TRBV21-1; J gene: TRBJ2-5; CDR3 protein: CASSVLRDRGQETQYF
V gene: TRBV25-1; J gene: TRBJ2-2; CDR3 protein: CASSESGRGFNTGELFF
V gene: TRBV11-2; J gene: TRBJ1-4; CDR3 protein: CASSLGGTDEKLFF